These 2 T cell receptor beta chains share one sample of origin, sequenced in a study of T-cell reconstitution after alpha-beta-depleted transplantation in children. A library of TCRbeta sequences, prepared with unique molecular identifiers, was generated. In TCRdb, the PCR reads were re-called with MiXCR into one record per CDR3 protein. The sample contains 300,000 to 350,000 distinct CDR3 sequences, around 15% of which appear only once. The sample in question was PBMCs, mostly from graft donor cells, obtained 360 days after TCRalphabeta/CD19-depleted stem cell transplant. Receptor source: a male patient aged 2 to 10 who had a stem cell transplant for acute lymphoblastic leukemia, so the T cells may come from the graft donor.

The rearrangement joins TRBV20-1 to TRBJ2-5; D unclear. The CDR3 contains 13 residues. The germline V gene encodes CDR1 DFQATT and CDR2 SNEGSKA (reference sequence). Trimming cost V 3 bases and J 0 bases, with 8 bases left between them. CDR3 nucleotides: TGCAGTGCTAGCGGTGCGCACCAAGAGACCCAGTACTTC. It translates to CSASGAHQETQYF.

The sample holds many counts of this clonotype. The rearrangement joins TRBV20-1 to TRBJ1-3; D not resolved. CDR3 length: 16 residues. V was shortened by 1 base and J by 0 bases, with 13 bases between the two germline ends. Per germline, CDR1 DFQATT and CDR2 SNEGSKA (reference sequence). The CDR3 nucleotides are TGCAGTGCTAGAGCTTTGGGCACTCTCTCTGGAAACACCATATATTTT. It encodes CSARALGTLSGNTIYF.